This TCR gamma chain stems from a study of gamma-delta T cells after stem cell transplantation. TCRdb applied CATT to the RT-PCR reads for clone calling. The sample yields roughly 1,200 gamma-chain clones, around 17% seen once. The CDR3 contains 15 residues. Germline loops: CDR1 EGSTGY, CDR2 YDSYTSSV. On this clone itself: This may arise from a read error, as a much more abundant clone is one base away.

The sequence came from a human donor. It is not recorded whose cells these are; they may come from a transplant donor. The genes are TRGV4 and TRGJP1. Sequencing input: gamma-delta T cells. This chain's CDR3 is CATWASYTTGWIKIF. The CDR3 nucleotides read TGTGCCACCTGGGCTTCATATACCACTGGTTGGATCAAGATATTT.